This T cell receptor beta chain was obtained from a study of cytomegalovirus exposure and HLA in healthy donors. There are a few counts of this clone. The CDR3 is made up of 16 amino acids. Germline values: CDR1 SGHAT, CDR2 FQNNGV. With V trimmed by 7 bases and J by 7 bases, 18 bases remained unmatched. Only in-frame clones appear in the TCRdb table, and some are missing; sequencing was by immunoSEQ multiplex PCR. The sample carries about 220,000 clones, 80% to 95% recorded once. The sequencing sample was made of PBMCs. This sequence originates from a young woman in good health and CMV-seronegative. This chain links TRBV11-2 with TRBJ1-2; the match to TRBD1 covers 7 bases. CDR3 coding DNA: TGTGCCAGCACCCAAGCTTTGGGACAGATTCTGTCTGGCTACACCTTC. The encoded protein is CASTQALGQILSGYTF. The complete variable domain, with remaining parts taken from reference TRBV11-2 and TRBJ1-2, reads EAGVAQSPRYKIIEKRQSVAFWCNPISGHATLYWYQQILGQGPKLLIQFQNNGVVDDSQLPKDRFSAERLKGVDSTLKIQPAKLEDSAVYLCASTQALGQILSGYTFGSGTRLTVV.